The clone carrying this TCR beta chain was detected once. Its specificity is not known. The entry originates in a study of shared clonotypes between healthy human individuals. Whole-study results and caveats: Generation of non-shared clonotypes was less probable than generation of clonotypes shared by all four donors.

Researchers ran the assay at a deep level. Sequenced by immunoSEQ multiplex PCR; TCRdb stores in-frame clones only, minus some. Counted here are more than 2,000,000 clones, around nine tenths occurring once; the ten biggest clones make up roughly 0.14%. It was into CD45RA+ naive and CD45RA-negative memory subsets that the CD4+ cells were split. This sequence was found in a man aged 18 to 35 in good health. Sequenced material: naive CD4+ T cells sorted from blood. The subset was: CD45RA+ positively selected.

CDR3 sequence reads: CASSVGVYEQYF. The CDR3 DNA is TGTGCCAGCAGTGTCGGGGTCTACGAGCAGTACTTC. The chain is built from TRBV2 and TRBJ2-7; a weak D match, TRBD2 (5 bases). V lost 4 bases and J 3 bases, leaving 7 bases between the germline ends. Germline CDR1 SNHLY, CDR2 FYNNEI. CDR3 length: 12 amino acids.